One sample yielded the 13 T cell receptor beta chains listed below, sequenced in a study of blood T cell repertoires in COVID-19. Some clones are missing from TCRdb's copy, which holds only in-frame ones; the method was immunoSEQ multiplex PCR. The data show under 150,000 clones, with 88% seen just once and more than 9% held by the top ten. Sequencing was done on a sample of peripheral blood. Receptor source: a man aged 45 to 65 with active or convalescent COVID-19.

This sequence joins TRBV29-1 and TRBJ1-2; 9 bases are a match to TRBD1. The V gene's germline CDR1 is SQVTM and CDR2 ANQGSEA. The junction had 5 bases not matched to a gene; V was cut back by 5 bases and J by 4 bases. The CDR3 extends over 13 amino acids. CDR3 in DNA: TGCAGCGTTATGACGACAGGGGGCTATGGCTACACCTTC. It codes for CSVMTTGGYGYTF.

This clone appeared once. The chain has TRBV27 and TRBJ2-7, with 7 bases matching TRBD1. The CDR3 consists of 15 residues. The germline CDR1 and CDR2 sequences are MNHEY and SMNVEV (reference sequence). Unmatched junction bases numbered 10, after V lost 6 bases and J lost 2 bases. CDR3 DNA sequence: TGTGCCAGCAGGTCCACAGGGGATAGGGCCTACGAGCAGTACTTC. Translating gives CASRSTGDRAYEQYF.

The chain employs TRBV6-2 or TRBV6-3 and TRBJ2-2, with 8 bases matching TRBD1. Trimming took 2 bases from V and 1 from J; bases not matched to a gene: 18. Germline assignment: CDR1 MNHEY and CDR2 SVGEGT. The CDR3 length is 21 residues. The CDR3 nucleotides read TGTGCCAGCAGTTACCCAACCGGGGCAGGAAGCAGGGGGCGGAACACCGGGGAGCTGTTTTTT. Translating it yields CASSYPTGAGSRGRNTGELFF.

The chain couples TRBV5-1 to TRBJ2-7, with D tentatively TRBD2 (6 bases). The CDR3 consists of 13 residues. Looked up from germline, CDR1 is SGHRS and CDR2 is YFSETQ. The ends were cut back, 0 bases at V and 5 bases at J, with 9 bases in the middle. CDR3 loop: CASSLAGGNEQYF. CDR3 nucleotide sequence: TGCGCCAGCAGCTTGGCCGGAGGGAACGAGCAGTACTTC.

This chain connects TRBV29-1 to TRBJ2-5; 7 bases map to TRBD2. The V and J ends lost 4 bases and 4 bases, in that order; junction bases with no gene match: 0. Looked up from germline, CDR1 is SQVTM and CDR2 is ANQGSEA. The CDR3 loop spans 11 amino acids. CDR3 bases: TGCAGCGTTGGGGAGGGAGAGACCCAGTACTTC. Translation gives CSVGEGETQYF. Together with reference TRBV29-1 and TRBJ2-5, the CDR3 gives the full variable domain: SAVISQKPSRDICQRGTSLTIQCQVDSQVTMMFWYRQQPGQSLTLIATANQGSEATYESGFVIDKFPISRPNLTFSTLTVSNMSPEDSSIYLCSVGEGETQYFGPGTRLLVL.

The V gene is TRBV28, the J gene TRBJ1-5; D is undetermined. The CDR3 runs 14 residues. The V end was cut by 2 bases, the J end by 0 bases, with 5 bases between. CDR1 is MDHEN and CDR2 is SYDVKM in the germline V gene. CDR3: CASSLPNSNQPQHF. The CDR3 DNA is TGTGCCAGCAGTTTACCAAATAGCAATCAGCCCCAGCATTTT.

The chain has TRBV6-5 and TRBJ2-1, with 7 bases aligning to TRBD1. V was clipped by 6 bases and J by 0 bases; unmatched bases: 5. CDR3 length: 15 residues. Germline V gene data show CDR1 as MNHEY and CDR2 as SVGAGI. CDR3 region: CASRLDRDSYNEQFF. The DNA for the CDR3 is TGTGCCAGCAGGCTAGACAGGGACTCCTACAATGAGCAGTTCTTC.

The rearrangement links TRBV11-2 to TRBJ1-1; a weak D match, TRBD1 (5 bases). The CDR3 extends over 15 amino acids. Germline CDR1 SGHAT, CDR2 FQNNGV. Trimming pared 4 bases from V and 0 bases from J, leaving 12 bases between. The DNA of the CDR3 is TGTGCCAGCAGCTGGAGTGGGGGGGTGAACACTGAAGCTTTCTTT. Protein sequence: CASSWSGGVNTEAFF.

This CDR3 reads CASSLYSGRTGYNEQFF. CDR3 DNA: TGTGCCAGCAGTTTATACTCCGGGAGGACGGGTTACAATGAGCAGTTCTTC. This rearrangement joins TRBV27 to TRBJ2-1, with 7 bases fitting TRBD2. Germline CDR1 and CDR2: MNHEY and SMNVEV (reference sequence). J gave up 4 bases and V 1 base, and 10 bases lay outside the gene matches. The CDR3 runs 17 residues.

The chain employs TRBV5-1 and TRBJ1-3; D is uncertain. Germline V lookup: CDR1 SGHRS, CDR2 YFSETQ. There are 14 residues in the CDR3. Between the trimmed V and J ends, which lost 4 bases and 3 bases, there was a span of 11 bases. The CDR3 DNA reads TGCGCCAGCAGCGAGGGATCTGGTGGAAACACCATATATTTT. Translated: CASSEGSGGNTIYF.

This clone has just a few counts. This chain uses TRBV6-2 or TRBV6-3 with TRBJ2-7; a weak D match, TRBD1 (6 bases). The germline V gene encodes CDR1 MNHEY and CDR2 SVGEGT. This CDR3 is built from 13 residues. Trimming took off 5 bases at V and 2 bases at J, with 10 bases between the two ends. CDR3 DNA sequence: TGTGCCAGCAGTGTTACAGGGCCCTACGAGCAGTACTTC. Translation: CASSVTGPYEQYF.

The chain recombines TRBV7-6 with TRBJ1-5, with D unclear. Deletions cut 4 bases from V and 4 bases from J, with 8 bases between. This CDR3 has 13 amino acids. Germline-derived CDR1 and CDR2 are SGHVS and FNYEAQ. The CDR3 coding sequence is TGTGCCAGCAGCTCGGACTGGAATCAGCCCCAGCATTTT. Residues: CASSSDWNQPQHF.

The J gene is TRBJ1-1, the V gene TRBV25-1; weak D call: TRBD1 (5 bases). V lost 8 bases to trimming and J lost 5 bases, with 15 bases between them. CDR3 length equals 13 residues. The germline CDR1 and CDR2 sequences are MGHDK and SYGVNS. CDR3 in DNA: TGTGCCAGCGGCCACGGGGGGGGGACTGAAGCTTTCTTT. Protein: CASGHGGGTEAFF.